These 25 T cell receptor beta chains were sequenced from one sample in a study of blood T cell repertoires in COVID-19. Method: immunoSEQ multiplex PCR; TCRdb's copy keeps in-frame clones and lacks some. The table has approximately 150,000 clones, 65% to 85% seen once. Sequencing used peripheral blood. Receptor source: a man aged 30 to 39 with COVID-19, enrolled during active disease.

The rearrangement links TRBV18 to TRBJ2-5; 7 bases are a match to TRBD1. With 4 bases clipped from V and 5 bases from J, the junction kept 4 bases outside the gene matches. CDR3 length: 13 amino acids. Germline lookup yields CDR1 KGHSH and CDR2 LQKENI. This chain's CDR3 is CASSRTGAETQYF. The CDR3 coding sequence is TGTGCCAGCTCACGTACAGGGGCCGAGACCCAGTACTTC.

The genes are TRBV9 and TRBJ1-4; D remains unclear. The germline CDR1 and CDR2 sequences are SGDLS and YYNGEE. This CDR3 region has 16 residues. V shed 0 bases and J shed 4 bases, with 13 bases lying between them. CDR3 bases: TGTGCCAGCAGCGTAGATCCTGGGCAGGATAATGAAAAACTGTTTTTT. Protein sequence: CASSVDPGQDNEKLFF.

The V and J genes are TRBV11-3 and TRBJ2-3, with D possibly matching TRBD2 (6 bases). CDR1 is SGHNT, CDR2 YENEEA, per germline. V was shortened by 5 bases and J by 2 bases, with 14 bases between the two germline ends. The CDR3 runs 15 residues. CDR3 loop: CASSTRLDPTDTQYF. As DNA, the CDR3 is TGTGCCAGCAGCACCCGACTAGACCCCACAGATACGCAGTATTTT.

The V gene is TRBV5-8, the J gene TRBJ1-5; TRBD1 matches at 9 bases. The CDR3 has 17 amino acids. Trimming removed 7 bases from V and 3 bases from J; junction bases left unmatched: 14. Germline V gene data show CDR1 as SGHTS and CDR2 as YDEGEE. The CDR3 nucleotides read TGTGCCAGCGGGCCAGGGACAGGGCGCACTGACAATCAGCCCCAGCATTTT. The encoded protein is CASGPGTGRTDNQPQHF.

The V call is TRBV5-1, the J call TRBJ1-4; 7 bases are shared with TRBD1. After removal of 4 bases from V and 12 bases from J, the junction contained 12 bases not matched to a gene. The CDR3 contains 14 residues. CDR1 and CDR2 from the germline V gene are SGHRS and YFSETQ. Here the CDR3 reads CASSVNWDSLELFF. The CDR3 coding sequence is TGCGCCAGCAGCGTTAACTGGGACAGCCTAGAACTGTTTTTT.

This chain links TRBV23-1 with TRBJ2-3, with 7 bases identical to TRBD2. TRBV23-1 is placed among ORFs of uncertain function. This CDR3 region has 16 residues. V shed 1 base and J 0 bases; nucleotides not matched to a gene: 4. This CDR3 reads CASSQWGEGSTDTQYF. The CDR3 region has the DNA TGCGCCAGCAGTCAATGGGGGGAGGGTAGCACAGATACGCAGTATTTT.

The V call is TRBV29-1, the J call TRBJ2-5, with 7 bases aligning to TRBD1. The CDR3 is made up of 14 amino acids. V dropped 5 bases and J dropped 5; count of bases not matched to a gene: 11. The germline V gene has CDR1 SQVTM and CDR2 ANQGSEA. The DNA of the CDR3 is TGCAGCGTTTTACGACAGGGATGGACGGAGACCCAGTACTTC. Translation gives CSVLRQGWTETQYF. Variable domain in full (rest from reference TRBV29-1 and TRBJ2-5): SAVISQKPSRDICQRGTSLTIQCQVDSQVTMMFWYRQQPGQSLTLIATANQGSEATYESGFVIDKFPISRPNLTFSTLTVSNMSPEDSSIYLCSVLRQGWTETQYFGPGTRLLVL.

DNA for the CDR3: TGTGCCAGCAGTTTAGGGACATGGGATGGCTACACCTTC. It codes for CASSLGTWDGYTF. The chain joins TRBV12-3 or TRBV12-4 to TRBJ1-2; tentative D call: TRBD1 (5 bases). Trimming stripped 1 base from V and 6 bases from J, with 9 bases between. The CDR3 is 13 residues long.

CDR3 DNA sequence: TGTGCCAGCAGCCATGGACTAGCGGGAAACTACGAGCAGTACTTC. Protein product: CASSHGLAGNYEQYF. The chain recombines TRBV4-2 with TRBJ2-7; TRBD2 agrees at 12 bases. Trimming removed 3 bases from V and 3 bases from J; junction bases left unmatched: 3. Per germline, CDR1 LGHNA and CDR2 YNFKEQ. The length of the CDR3 is 15 residues.

This chain uses TRBV29-1 with TRBJ2-5; tentatively, D is TRBD2 (6 bases). This CDR3 has 13 residues. The V gene lost 5 bases and the J gene lost 2 bases, with 12 bases spanning the gap. Germline V lookup: CDR1 SQVTM, CDR2 ANQGSEA. This CDR3 is CSVSSGGQETQYF. The CDR3 DNA reads as TGCAGCGTTTCTTCCGGGGGACAAGAGACCCAGTACTTC.

V is TRBV24-1 and J is TRBJ2-1; D is undetermined. The CDR3 spans 14 residues. Germline CDR1 is KGHDR and CDR2 is SFDVKD. Trimming stripped 4 bases from V and 2 bases from J, with 8 bases between. CDR3 bases: TGTGCCACCAGTGACCTTGACACCTACAATGAGCAGTTCTTC. Translating gives CATSDLDTYNEQFF.

The gene calls are TRBV9 and TRBJ2-3, with D possibly being TRBD2 (7 bases). In germline, CDR1 is SGDLS, CDR2 YYNGEE. CDR3 length: 14 amino acids. V gave up 4 bases and J gave up 5 bases, with 14 bases separating them. CDR3 DNA sequence: TGTGCCAGCAGCCTCGAAAGGGGGGGAGATACGCAGTATTTT. Its translation: CASSLERGGDTQYF. Together with reference TRBV9 and TRBJ2-3, the CDR3 gives the full variable domain: DSGVTQTPKHLITATGQRVTLRCSPRSGDLSVYWYQQSLDQGLQFLIQYYNGEERAKGNILERFSAQQFPDLHSELNLSSLELGDSALYFCASSLERGGDTQYFGPGTRLTVL.

This rearrangement joins TRBV10-3 to TRBJ2-7, with 7 bases matching TRBD2. Germline trimming cut 9 bases from V and 3 bases from J; bases unmatched to any gene: 8. Germline V gene lookup returns CDR1 ENHRY and CDR2 SYGVKD. There are 13 residues in the CDR3. In DNA form, the CDR3 reads TGTGCCATGTCCTCCGGGACTAACTACGAGCAGTACTTC. Encoded protein: CAMSSGTNYEQYF.

The chain carries TRBV4-3 and TRBJ2-2, with D unclear. Germline CDR1 LGHNA, CDR2 YSLEER. The V and J ends lost 0 bases and 5 bases respectively, with 7 bases between them. The CDR3 sequence is 14 residues long. DNA of the CDR3: TGCGCCAGCAGCCAAGAAAGAGGTACCGGGGAGCTGTTTTTT. The encoded protein is CASSQERGTGELFF.

The chain has TRBV4-1 and TRBJ2-7; TRBD1 is a possible D gene (6 bases). The CDR3 runs to 20 residues. Germline V gives CDR1 MGHRA, CDR2 YSYEKL. The V and J ends lost 4 bases and 3 bases respectively, with 31 bases between them. CDR3 bases: TGCGCCAGCAGCCCAAGGCTCCCAGGGGAGCGGCCAACCTTCCTCTACGAGCAGTACTTC. Translation: CASSPRLPGERPTFLYEQYF.

The rearrangement links TRBV7-9 to TRBJ2-5; 11 bases align to TRBD2. With 5 bases clipped from V and 0 bases from J, the junction kept 8 bases outside the gene matches. The CDR3 consists of 17 residues. CDR1 and CDR2 from the germline V gene are SEHNR and FQNEAQ (reference sequence). This chain's CDR3 is CASSTILAGGHQETQYF. As DNA, the CDR3 is TGTGCCAGCAGCACCATTCTAGCGGGAGGACACCAAGAGACCCAGTACTTC.

The chain couples TRBV2 to TRBJ1-5; maybe TRBD1 (6 bases). The CDR3 length is 15 residues. Germline V gene lookup returns CDR1 SNHLY and CDR2 FYNNEI. V was clipped by 6 bases and J by 0 bases, with 12 bases between them. CDR3 DNA sequence: TGTGCCAGCAGAGGGGGAACGGGTAGCAATCAGCCCCAGCATTTT. Its protein product is CASRGGTGSNQPQHF.

This clone turned up a few times. The genes are TRBV6-4 and TRBJ2-3; 8 bases are shared with TRBD2. The CDR3 has 14 residues. Germline V gives CDR1 MRHNA, CDR2 SNTAGT. V lost 4 bases to trimming and J lost 6 bases; unmatched junction nucleotides: 6. The CDR3 sequence is CASSAAGAEDTQYF. CDR3 sequence (DNA): TGTGCCAGCAGTGCAGCGGGAGCGGAGGATACGCAGTATTTT.

V usage is TRBV10-3 and J usage is TRBJ1-2; D remains unclear. This CDR3 is built from 13 residues. The germline CDR1 and CDR2 sequences are ENHRY and SYGVKD. Between the trimmed V and J ends, which lost 2 bases and 5 bases, there was a span of 9 bases. DNA of the CDR3: TGTGCCATCAGTGAGGTCCGGGGTTATGGCTACACCTTC. Amino acid sequence: CAISEVRGYGYTF.

V and J are TRBV7-8 and TRBJ2-1; TRBD2 matches 7 bases. CDR1 and CDR2 from the germline V gene are SGHVS and FQNEAQ. The CDR3 extends over 15 amino acids. Trimming cost V 5 bases and J 3 bases; bases outside gene matches: 7. CDR3 coding DNA: TGTGCCAGCAGCCTAGGGGCTAGCGGCTACAATGAGCAGTTCTTC. It yields the protein CASSLGASGYNEQFF.

The rearrangement joins TRBV10-3 to TRBJ1-1; no reliable D call. Trimming removed 7 bases from V and 1 base from J, with 10 bases in between. Germline V gene sequence: CDR1 ENHRY, CDR2 SYGVKD. This CDR3 region has 13 residues. CDR3 DNA: TGTGCCATCAATGCCGGTCGGAACACTGAAGCTTTCTTT. It codes for CAINAGRNTEAFF.

A single count supports this clone. V gene TRBV2 combines with J gene TRBJ2-3, with D hard to call. The CDR3 sequence is 13 residues long. The germline gives CDR1 SNHLY, CDR2 FYNNEI. The V end was cut by 0 bases, the J end by 8 bases, with 9 bases between. The CDR3 DNA reads TGTGCCAGCAGTGAAGCCCGGGTGGGTACGCAGTATTTT. Translated: CASSEARVGTQYF.

The V and J genes are TRBV5-1 and TRBJ2-5; 12 bases match TRBD2. CDR1 is SGHRS, CDR2 YFSETQ, per germline. This CDR3 is 19 amino acids long. The ends lost 0 bases at V and 3 bases at J; junction bases unmatched: 12. CDR3 in DNA: TGCGCCAGCAGCTTGGAGGAGTGGCTAGCGGGAGGGAACAAAGAGACCCAGTACTTC. It codes for CASSLEEWLAGGNKETQYF.

The chain uses TRBV7-9 and TRBJ1-3; D remains ambiguous. The CDR3 is made up of 15 amino acids. Looked up from germline, CDR1 is SEHNR and CDR2 is FQNEAQ (reference sequence). The V end was cut by 2 bases, the J end by 0 bases, with 8 bases between. The DNA for the CDR3 is TGTGCCAGCAGCTTACACATAAACTCTGGAAACACCATATATTTT. It translates to CASSLHINSGNTIYF.

This chain connects TRBV28 to TRBJ2-7; the match to TRBD1 covers 7 bases. The ends lost 6 bases at V and 2 bases at J; junction bases unmatched: 10. CDR1 and CDR2 from the germline V gene are MDHEN and SYDVKM. This CDR3 has 15 amino acids. The DNA of the CDR3 is TGTGCCAGCAGCCCCGACAGGGCGAATGCCTACGAGCAGTACTTC. This sequence encodes CASSPDRANAYEQYF. Using reference TRBV28 and TRBJ2-7 for the parts outside the CDR3, the full variable domain is DVKVTQSSRYLVKRTGEKVFLECVQDMDHENMFWYRQDPGLGLRLIYFSYDVKMKEKGDIPEGYSVSREKKERFSLILESASTNQTSMYLCASSPDRANAYEQYFGPGTRLTVT.